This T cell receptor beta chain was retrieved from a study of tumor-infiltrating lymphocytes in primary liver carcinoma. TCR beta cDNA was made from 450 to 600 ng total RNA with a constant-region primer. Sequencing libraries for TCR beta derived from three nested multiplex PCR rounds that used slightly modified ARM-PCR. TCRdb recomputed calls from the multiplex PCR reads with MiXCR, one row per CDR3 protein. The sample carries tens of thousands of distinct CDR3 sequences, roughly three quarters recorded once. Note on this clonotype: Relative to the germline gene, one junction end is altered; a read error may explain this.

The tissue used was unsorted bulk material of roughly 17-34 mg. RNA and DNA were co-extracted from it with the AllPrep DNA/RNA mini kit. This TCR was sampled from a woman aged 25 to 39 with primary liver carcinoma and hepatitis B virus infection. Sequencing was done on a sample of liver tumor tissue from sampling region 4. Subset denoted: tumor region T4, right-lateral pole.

Here the CDR3 reads CACSFGQAYTEAFF. The CDR3 DNA sequence: TGTGCCTGCAGCTTCGGGCAGGCCTACACAGAAGCTTTCTTT. The chain links TRBV11-1 to TRBJ1-1, with D unresolved. Germline CDR1 is SGHAT and CDR2 is FQDESV (reference sequence). This CDR3 comprises 14 residues.